This TCR beta chain was sequenced during a study of OX40 agonist ivuxolimab in advanced cancers. The study sampled blood at baseline, cycle 4 day 1, and cycle 7 day 1. Libraries were prepared by immunoSEQ multiplex PCR; TCRdb keeps only in-frame clonotypes and omits some of them. The data show about 34,000 clones, less than 80% seen once. The clonotype was recovered from an adult with an advanced solid tumor such as melanoma, head and neck, liver or kidney cancer. Material: CD4+ or CD8+ T cells sorted from blood, obtained in a trial of the OX40 agonist ivuxolimab.

CDR3 protein: CASSSPRHQETQYF. The CDR3 bases are TGTGCCAGCAGTTCCCCCCGGCACCAAGAGACCCAGTACTTC. The J gene is TRBJ2-5, the V gene TRBV28, with D unresolved. The CDR3 totals 14 residues. Germline V CDR1 and CDR2: MDHEN, SYDVKM. Trimming removed 4 bases from V and 0 bases from J, with 9 bases in between.